The sequence of this T cell receptor (beta chain) was determined in a study of T cells after yellow fever vaccination. A single record per CDR3 protein comes from TCRdb applying MiXCR to the 5' RACE reads. The table includes 45,000 to 60,000 distinct CDR3 sequences, approximately 6% detected once. The sequence came from a young man who received the YFV17D yellow fever vaccine. The sequenced sample was PBMCs, either bulk or a sorted T-cell subset (CD4+, CD8+, memory, or dextramer-sorted; not recorded which), obtained on the day of the yellow fever booster vaccination.

CDR3 amino acids: CASSSGQPNTEAFF. The DNA of the CDR3 is TGCGCCAGCAGCAGCGGACAGCCGAACACTGAAGCTTTCTTT. This chain joins TRBV5-1 and TRBJ1-1; possibly TRBD1 for D (6 bases). Trimming took 4 bases from V and 1 from J, leaving 11 bases between them. This CDR3 contains 14 residues. The germline gives CDR1 SGHRS, CDR2 YFSETQ.